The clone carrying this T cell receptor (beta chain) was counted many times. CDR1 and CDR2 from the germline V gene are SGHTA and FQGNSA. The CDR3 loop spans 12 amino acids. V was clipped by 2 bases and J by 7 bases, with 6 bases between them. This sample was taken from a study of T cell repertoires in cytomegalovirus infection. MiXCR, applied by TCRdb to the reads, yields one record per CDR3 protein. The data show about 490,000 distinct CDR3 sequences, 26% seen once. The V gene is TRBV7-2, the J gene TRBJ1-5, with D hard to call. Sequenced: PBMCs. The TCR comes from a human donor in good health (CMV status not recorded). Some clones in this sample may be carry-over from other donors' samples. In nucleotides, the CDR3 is TGTGCCAGCAGCTTAATAGGCCAGCCCCAGCATTTT. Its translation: CASSLIGQPQHF.